The present T cell receptor (beta chain) was sequenced within a study of brain T cells in children with intractable seizures. Data came from immunoSEQ multiplex PCR; TCRdb stores just in-frame clones and leaves some out. Altogether hundreds of thousands of clones are present, nearly 95% being singletons, with the ten largest covering 4.5% to 7%. Described time point: blood from clinic visit 5 months post-surgery; TSC patient then seizure free. The TCR originated in a boy younger than two with tuberous sclerosis and intractable seizures. This specimen consisted of peripheral blood, obtained approximately 5 months after surgery.

The chain's CDR3 is CASSLALVEQFF. In DNA form, the CDR3 reads TGTGCCAGCAGTTTAGCGCTCGTTGAGCAGTTCTTC. The J gene is TRBJ2-1, the V gene TRBV12-3 or TRBV12-4, with no clear D. The CDR3 is 12 residues long. Trimming cost V 0 bases and J 9 bases, with 6 bases left between them.